This TCR beta chain is from a study of PD-L1 blockade in urothelial cancer. Study background: Timepoints chosen for blood analysis were 3 weeks (second dose) and 6 weeks after treatment start. Peripheral blood specimens exhibited a median yield of about 150,000 T cells.

Trimming left V 1 base short and J 8 bases short, with 11 bases between. The CDR3 is 13 amino acids. CDR1 and CDR2 (germline): SEHNR, FQNEAQ (reference sequence). Every PCR was spiked with synthetic TCR analog templates. The table came from immunoSEQ multiplex PCR; TCRdb's copy has only in-frame clones and leaves some out. The sample comprises approximately 94,000 clones, around 86% of which are singletons, and roughly 2% rests with the top ten. The time point is: pretreatment peripheral blood. This TCR derives from a man between 60 and 75 years old with urothelial cancer. The chain is built from TRBV7-9 and TRBJ1-2, with D perhaps TRBD1 (6 bases). The sequenced sample was PBMCs, obtained around atezolizumab (anti-PD-L1) treatment. The DNA for the CDR3 is TGTGCCAGCAGCTTAGGATCGGGGGGCGGCTACACCTTC. Protein sequence: CASSLGSGGGYTF.